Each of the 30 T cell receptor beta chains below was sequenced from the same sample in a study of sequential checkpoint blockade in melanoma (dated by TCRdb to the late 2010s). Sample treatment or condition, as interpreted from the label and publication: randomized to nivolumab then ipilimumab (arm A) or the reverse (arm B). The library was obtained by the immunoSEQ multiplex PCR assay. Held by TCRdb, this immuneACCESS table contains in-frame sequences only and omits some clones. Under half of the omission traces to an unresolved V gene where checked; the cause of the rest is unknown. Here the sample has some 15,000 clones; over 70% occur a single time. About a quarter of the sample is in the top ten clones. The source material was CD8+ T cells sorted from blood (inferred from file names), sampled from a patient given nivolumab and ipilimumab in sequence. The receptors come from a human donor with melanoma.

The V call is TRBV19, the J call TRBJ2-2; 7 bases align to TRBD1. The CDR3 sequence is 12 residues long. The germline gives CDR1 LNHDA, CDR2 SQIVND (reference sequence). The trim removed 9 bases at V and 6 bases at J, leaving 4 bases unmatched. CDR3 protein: CASRQGAGELFF. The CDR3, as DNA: TGTGCCAGCAGACAGGGTGCCGGGGAGCTGTTTTTT.

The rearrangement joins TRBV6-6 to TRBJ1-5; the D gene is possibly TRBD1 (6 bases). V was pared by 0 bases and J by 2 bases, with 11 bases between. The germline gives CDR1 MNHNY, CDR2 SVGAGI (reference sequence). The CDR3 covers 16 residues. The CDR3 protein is CASSYSKKGGNQPQHF. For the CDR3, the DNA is TGTGCCAGCAGTTACTCGAAAAAGGGGGGCAATCAGCCCCAGCATTTT.

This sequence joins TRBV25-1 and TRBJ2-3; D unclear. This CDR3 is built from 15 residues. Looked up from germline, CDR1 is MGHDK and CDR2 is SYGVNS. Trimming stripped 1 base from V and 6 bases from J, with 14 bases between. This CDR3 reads CASSEFLGQPDTQYF. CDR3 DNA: TGTGCCAGCAGTGAATTTCTGGGCCAACCCGATACGCAGTATTTT.

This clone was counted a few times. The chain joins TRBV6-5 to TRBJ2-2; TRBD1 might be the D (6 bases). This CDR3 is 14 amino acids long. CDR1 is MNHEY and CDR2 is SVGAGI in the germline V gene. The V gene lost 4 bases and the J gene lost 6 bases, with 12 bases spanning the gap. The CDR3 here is CASSSRGGAGELFF. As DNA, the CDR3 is TGTGCCAGCAGTTCCAGGGGTGGGGCCGGGGAGCTGTTTTTT.

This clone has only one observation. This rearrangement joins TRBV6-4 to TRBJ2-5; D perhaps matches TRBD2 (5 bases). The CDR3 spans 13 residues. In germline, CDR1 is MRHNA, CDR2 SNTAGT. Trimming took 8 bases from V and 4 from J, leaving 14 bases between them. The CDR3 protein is CASPTTRGETQYF. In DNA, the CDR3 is TGTGCCAGCCCGACTACCCGAGGAGAGACCCAGTACTTC.

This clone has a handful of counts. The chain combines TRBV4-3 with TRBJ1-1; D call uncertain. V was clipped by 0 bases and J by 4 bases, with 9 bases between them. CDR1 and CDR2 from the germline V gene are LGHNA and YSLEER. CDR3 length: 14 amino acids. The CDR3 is CASSQDSGLTEAFF. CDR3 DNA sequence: TGCGCCAGCAGCCAAGATTCCGGTCTCACTGAAGCTTTCTTT.

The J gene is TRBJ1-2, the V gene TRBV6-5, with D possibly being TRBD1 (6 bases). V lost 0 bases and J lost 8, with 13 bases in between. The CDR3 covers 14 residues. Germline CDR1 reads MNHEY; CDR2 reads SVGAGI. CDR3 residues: CASSYSAGQNGYTF. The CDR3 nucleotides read TGTGCCAGCAGTTACTCGGCAGGACAGAACGGCTACACCTTC.

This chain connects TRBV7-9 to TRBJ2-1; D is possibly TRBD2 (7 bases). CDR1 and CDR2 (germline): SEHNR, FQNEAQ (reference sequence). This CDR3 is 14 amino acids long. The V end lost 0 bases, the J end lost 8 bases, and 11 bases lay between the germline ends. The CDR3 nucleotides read TGTGCCAGCAGCTTAGCAGGCGGGGGCGATGAGCAGTTCTTC. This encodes CASSLAGGGDEQFF.

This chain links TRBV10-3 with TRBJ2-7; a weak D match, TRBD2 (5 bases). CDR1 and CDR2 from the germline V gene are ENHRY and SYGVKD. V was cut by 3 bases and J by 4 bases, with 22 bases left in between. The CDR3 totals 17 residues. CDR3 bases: TGTGCCATCAGTGAACGGTTAGGAGGTGGAAATCGGTACGAGCAGTACGTC. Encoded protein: CAISERLGGGNRYEQYV.

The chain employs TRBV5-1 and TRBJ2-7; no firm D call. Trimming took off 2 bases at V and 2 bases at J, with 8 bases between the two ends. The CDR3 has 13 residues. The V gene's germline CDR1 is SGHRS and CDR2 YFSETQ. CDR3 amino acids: CASSFDITYEQYV. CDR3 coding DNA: TGCGCCAGCAGCTTCGACATTACCTACGAGCAGTACGTC.

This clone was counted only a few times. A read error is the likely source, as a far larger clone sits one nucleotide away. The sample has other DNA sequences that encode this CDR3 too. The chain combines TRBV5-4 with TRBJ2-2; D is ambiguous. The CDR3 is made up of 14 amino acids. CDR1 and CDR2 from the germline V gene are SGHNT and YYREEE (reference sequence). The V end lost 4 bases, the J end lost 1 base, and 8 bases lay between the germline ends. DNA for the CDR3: TGTGCCAGCAGCCCCCGACAGAACACCGGGGAGCTGTTTTTT. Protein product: CASSPRQNTGELFF.

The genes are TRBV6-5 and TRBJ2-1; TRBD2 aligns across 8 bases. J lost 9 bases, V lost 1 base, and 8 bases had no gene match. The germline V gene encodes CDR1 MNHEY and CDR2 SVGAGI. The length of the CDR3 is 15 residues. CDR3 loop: CASSYFAGGRGEQFF. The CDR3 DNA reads TGTGCCAGCAGTTACTTTGCGGGAGGCCGAGGTGAGCAGTTCTTC.

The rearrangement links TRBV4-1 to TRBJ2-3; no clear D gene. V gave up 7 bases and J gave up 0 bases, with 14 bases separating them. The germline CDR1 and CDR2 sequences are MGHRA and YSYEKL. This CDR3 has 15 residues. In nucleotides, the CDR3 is TGCGCCAGCAACCCCGATTCTACTAGCACAGATACGCAGTATTTT. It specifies CASNPDSTSTDTQYF.

This chain's CDR3 is CASSYLGLAEETQYF. CDR3 sequence (DNA): TGTGCCAGCAGTTATTTAGGGCTAGCGGAAGAGACCCAGTACTTC. V gene TRBV5-4 combines with J gene TRBJ2-5; 7 bases are shared with TRBD2. This CDR3 region has 15 residues. CDR1 is SGHNT and CDR2 is YYREEE in the germline V gene (reference sequence). Unmatched junction bases numbered 10, after V lost 5 bases and J lost 3 bases.

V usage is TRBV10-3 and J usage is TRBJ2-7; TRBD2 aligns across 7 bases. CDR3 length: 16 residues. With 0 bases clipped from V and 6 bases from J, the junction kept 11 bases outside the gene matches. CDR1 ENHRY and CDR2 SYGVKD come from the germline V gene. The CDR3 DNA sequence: TGTGCCATCAGTGAGTCGGGCGGGGGAACTCTAGGCGAGCAGTACGTC. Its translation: CAISESGGGTLGEQYV.

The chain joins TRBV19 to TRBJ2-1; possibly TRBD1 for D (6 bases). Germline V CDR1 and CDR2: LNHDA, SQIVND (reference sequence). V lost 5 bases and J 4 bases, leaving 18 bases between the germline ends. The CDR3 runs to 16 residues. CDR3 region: CASSLTSGVGYNEQFF. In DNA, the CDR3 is TGTGCCAGTAGTCTCACTTCAGGGGTGGGGTACAATGAGCAGTTCTTC.

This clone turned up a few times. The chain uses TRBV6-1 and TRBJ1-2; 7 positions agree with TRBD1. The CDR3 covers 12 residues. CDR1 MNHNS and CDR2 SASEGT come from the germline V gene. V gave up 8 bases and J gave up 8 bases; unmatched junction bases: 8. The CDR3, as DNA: TGTGCCAGCTGGCCAGGGGGTCACGGCTACACCTTC. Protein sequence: CASWPGGHGYTF.

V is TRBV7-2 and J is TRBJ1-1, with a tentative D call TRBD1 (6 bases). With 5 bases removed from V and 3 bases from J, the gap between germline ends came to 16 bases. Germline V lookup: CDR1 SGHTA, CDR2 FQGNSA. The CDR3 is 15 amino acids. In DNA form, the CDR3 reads TGTGCCAGCAGCGACGGCAGGGCAGGGGACACTGAAGCTTTCTTT. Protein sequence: CASSDGRAGDTEAFF.

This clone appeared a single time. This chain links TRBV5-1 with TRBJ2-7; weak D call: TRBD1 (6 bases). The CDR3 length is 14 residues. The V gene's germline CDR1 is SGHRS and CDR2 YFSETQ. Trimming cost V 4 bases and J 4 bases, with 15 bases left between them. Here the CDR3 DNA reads TGCGCCAGCAGCCAGAAACAGGGCCAGTACGAGCAGTACTTC. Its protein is CASSQKQGQYEQYF.

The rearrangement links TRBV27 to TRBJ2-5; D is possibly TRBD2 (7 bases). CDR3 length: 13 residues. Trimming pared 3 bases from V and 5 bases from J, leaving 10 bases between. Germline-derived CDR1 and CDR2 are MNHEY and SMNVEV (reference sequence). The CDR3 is CASSLGGPETQYF. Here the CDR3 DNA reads TGTGCCAGCAGTTTGGGGGGGCCGGAGACCCAGTACTTC.

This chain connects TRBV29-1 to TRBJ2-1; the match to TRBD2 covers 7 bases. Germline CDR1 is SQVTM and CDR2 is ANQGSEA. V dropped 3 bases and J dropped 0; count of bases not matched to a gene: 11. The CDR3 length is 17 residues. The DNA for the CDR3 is TGCAGCGTTGAGAGTACTTGGGGGGGTAGCTCCTACAATGAGCAGTTCTTC. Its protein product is CSVESTWGGSSYNEQFF.

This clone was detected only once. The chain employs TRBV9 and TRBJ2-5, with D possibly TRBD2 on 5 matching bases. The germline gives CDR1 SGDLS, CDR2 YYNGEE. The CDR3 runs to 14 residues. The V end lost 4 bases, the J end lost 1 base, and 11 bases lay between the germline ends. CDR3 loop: CASSTWELQETQYF. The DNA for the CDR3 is TGTGCCAGCAGCACCTGGGAGCTCCAAGAGACCCAGTACTTC.

The CDR3 bases are TGTGCCAGCAGCGCTGGGGGGAATCAGCCCCAGCATTTT. Residues: CASSAGGNQPQHF. The chain employs TRBV9 and TRBJ1-5, with a tentative D call TRBD1 (5 bases). V lost 3 bases and J lost 4, with 8 bases in between. The CDR3 has 13 residues. The V gene's germline CDR1 is SGDLS and CDR2 YYNGEE.

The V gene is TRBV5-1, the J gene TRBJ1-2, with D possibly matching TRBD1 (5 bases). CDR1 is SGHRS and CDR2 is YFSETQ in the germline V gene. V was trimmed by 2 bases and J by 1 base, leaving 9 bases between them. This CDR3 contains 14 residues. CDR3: CASSLGDSNYGYTF. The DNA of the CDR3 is TGCGCCAGCAGCTTAGGTGACAGTAACTATGGCTACACCTTC.

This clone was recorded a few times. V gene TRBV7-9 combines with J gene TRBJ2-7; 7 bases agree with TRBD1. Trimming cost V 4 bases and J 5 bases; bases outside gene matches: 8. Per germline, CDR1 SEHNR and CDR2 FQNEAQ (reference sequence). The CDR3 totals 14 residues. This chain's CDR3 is CASSSTGQSHEQYF. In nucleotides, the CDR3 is TGTGCCAGCAGCTCCACGGGACAGAGCCACGAGCAGTACTTC.

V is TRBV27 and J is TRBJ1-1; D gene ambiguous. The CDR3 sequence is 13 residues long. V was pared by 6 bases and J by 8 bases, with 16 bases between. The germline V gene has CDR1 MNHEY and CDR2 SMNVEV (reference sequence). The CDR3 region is CASSPGITREAFF. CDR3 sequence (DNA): TGTGCCAGCAGCCCCGGGATTACCAGAGAAGCTTTCTTT.

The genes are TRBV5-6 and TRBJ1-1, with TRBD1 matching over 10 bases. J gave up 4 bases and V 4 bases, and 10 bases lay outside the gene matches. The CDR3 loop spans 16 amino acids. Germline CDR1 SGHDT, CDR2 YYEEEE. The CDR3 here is CASSRGTGALSTEAFF. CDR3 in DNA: TGTGCCAGCAGCCGCGGGACAGGGGCGTTGAGCACTGAAGCTTTCTTT. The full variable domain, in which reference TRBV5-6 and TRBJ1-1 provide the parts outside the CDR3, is DAGVTQSPTHLIKTRGQQVTLRCSPKSGHDTVSWYQQALGQGPQFIFQYYEEEERQRGNFPDRFSGHQFPNYSSELNVNALLLGDSALYLCASSRGTGALSTEAFFGQGTRLTVV.

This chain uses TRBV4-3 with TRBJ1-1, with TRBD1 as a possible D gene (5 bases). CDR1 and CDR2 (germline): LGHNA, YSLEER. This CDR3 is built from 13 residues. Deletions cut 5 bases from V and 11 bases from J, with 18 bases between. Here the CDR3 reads CASSSTGGNEAFF. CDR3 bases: TGCGCCAGCAGCTCTACCGGGGGGAACGAGGCTTTCTTT.

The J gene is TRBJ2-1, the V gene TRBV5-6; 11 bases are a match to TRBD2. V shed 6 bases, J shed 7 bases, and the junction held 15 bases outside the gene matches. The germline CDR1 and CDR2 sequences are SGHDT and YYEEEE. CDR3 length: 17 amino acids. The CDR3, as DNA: TGTGCCAGCAACCGGCCGGGACTAGCGGTATTGGATAATGAGCAGTTCTTC. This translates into CASNRPGLAVLDNEQFF.

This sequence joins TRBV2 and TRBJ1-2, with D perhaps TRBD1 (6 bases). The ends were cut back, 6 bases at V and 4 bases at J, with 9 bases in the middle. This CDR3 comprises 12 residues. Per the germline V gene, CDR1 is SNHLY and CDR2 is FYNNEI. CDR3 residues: CASRGDIYGYTF. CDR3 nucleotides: TGTGCCAGCAGGGGGGACATCTATGGCTACACCTTC.